These 21 T cell receptor beta chains were all obtained from the same sample, sequenced in a study of shared clonotypes between healthy human individuals. The naive CD8 subset, CD45RO-negative cells positively selected for CCR7, excluded terminally differentiated effector memory CD45RA+ cells. Profiled with immunoSEQ multiplex PCR; TCRdb holds only in-frame clones, not every one. This sample yields about 2.1 million clones, of which about 92% are seen a single time; about 1.8% belongs to the top ten. Input material: naive CD8+ T cells from PBMCs. All receptors derive from a man between 18 and 35 years old in good health. Some clones in this sample may be carry-over from other donors' samples.

V gene TRBV7-9 combines with J gene TRBJ2-1, with 10 bases lining up with TRBD2. V gave up 4 bases and J gave up 8 bases; unmatched junction bases: 14. CDR1 SEHNR and CDR2 FQNEAQ come from the germline V gene (reference sequence). The CDR3 is made up of 17 amino acids. The CDR3 sequence: CASSYPRTSGVVDEQFF. The CDR3 nucleotides read TGTGCCAGCAGCTATCCTAGAACTAGCGGGGTAGTCGATGAGCAGTTCTTC.

The chain combines TRBV29-1 with TRBJ2-1; TRBD1 aligns across 8 bases. V shed 2 bases and J 7 bases; nucleotides not matched to a gene: 10. The CDR3 runs 15 residues. The germline gives CDR1 SQVTM, CDR2 ANQGSEA. CDR3 sequence: CSVEWRDRRINEQFF. The DNA of the CDR3 is TGCAGCGTTGAATGGAGGGACAGGAGAATTAATGAGCAGTTCTTC.

CDR3 loop: CASSITAKNIQYF. In nucleotides, the CDR3 is TGTGCCAGTAGTATAACAGCCAAAAACATTCAGTACTTC. The chain recombines TRBV19 with TRBJ2-4, with unresolved D. Germline CDR1 and CDR2: LNHDA and SQIVND (reference sequence). V lost 2 bases to trimming and J lost 0 bases, with 2 bases between them. The CDR3 sequence is 13 residues long.

This chain joins TRBV9 and TRBJ2-6; D might be TRBD1 or TRBD2, each matching 5 bases. The germline CDR1 and CDR2 sequences are SGDLS and YYNGEE. The CDR3 is made up of 18 amino acids. The V end lost 5 bases, the J end lost 0 bases, and 18 bases lay between the germline ends. CDR3 residues: CASSEFRDDTSGANVLTF. CDR3 DNA: TGTGCCAGCAGTGAGTTCCGGGACGACACCTCTGGGGCCAACGTCCTGACTTTC. Complete variable domain (other parts from reference TRBV9 and TRBJ2-6): DSGVTQTPKHLITATGQRVTLRCSPRSGDLSVYWYQQSLDQGLQFLIQYYNGEERAKGNILERFSAQQFPDLHSELNLSSLELGDSALYFCASSEFRDDTSGANVLTFGAGSRLTVL.

The rearrangement links TRBV7-8 to TRBJ1-1, with D possibly matching TRBD1 (5 bases). The CDR3 is 15 residues long. From germline, CDR1 is SGHVS and CDR2 FQNEAQ. Trimming left V 5 bases short and J 4 bases short, with 17 bases between. The DNA of the CDR3 is TGTGCCAGCAGCCCCTTTGCAGGGAGGGGCACTGAAGCTTTCTTT. It codes for CASSPFAGRGTEAFF.

The chain is built from TRBV7-9 and TRBJ2-7, with D tentatively TRBD2 (6 bases). The germline V and J ends were trimmed by 5 bases and 2 bases, with 19 bases remaining between them. The CDR3 runs 16 residues. The germline V gene encodes CDR1 SEHNR and CDR2 FQNEAQ (reference sequence). Written as DNA, the CDR3 is TGTGCCAGCAGCCCAAAATACGGGGGAAACGCCTACGAGCAGTACTTC. Translation gives CASSPKYGGNAYEQYF.

The gene calls are TRBV27 and TRBJ2-5, with D perhaps TRBD1 or TRBD2 (5 bases each). Germline V gives CDR1 MNHEY, CDR2 SMNVEV (reference sequence). This CDR3 has 15 amino acids. V lost 2 bases, J lost 2 bases, and 12 bases lay in between. CDR3 amino acids: CASSLVGPAQETQYF. CDR3 bases: TGTGCCAGCAGTTTAGTGGGACCCGCTCAAGAGACCCAGTACTTC.

This chain uses TRBV11-3 with TRBJ2-3; a weak D match, TRBD2 (6 bases). Germline V lookup: CDR1 SGHNT, CDR2 YENEEA. The CDR3 is 15 residues long. Trimming removed 3 bases at V and 4 bases at J, with 14 bases between. CDR3 sequence (DNA): TGTGCCAGCAGCTTTGGACGGGGGACCCCAGATACGCAGTATTTT. This encodes CASSFGRGTPDTQYF.

This clone was seen just once. V is TRBV27 and J is TRBJ1-2; the D is unclear. CDR1 and CDR2 (germline): MNHEY, SMNVEV (reference sequence). The CDR3 is 14 residues long. Deletions cut 6 bases from V and 7 bases from J, with 18 bases between. This CDR3 is CASSPYLPAGGYTF. In DNA, the CDR3 is TGTGCCAGCAGCCCCTATTTACCTGCGGGTGGCTACACCTTC.

V usage is TRBV11-2 and J usage is TRBJ1-1, with D perhaps matching TRBD1 (5 bases). Germline V gene data show CDR1 as SGHAT and CDR2 as FQNNGV. The V and J ends lost 0 bases and 1 base respectively, with 9 bases between them. The CDR3 totals 15 residues. The CDR3 is CASSLEGVGNTEAFF. CDR3 coding DNA: TGTGCCAGCAGCTTAGAAGGGGTAGGGAACACTGAAGCTTTCTTT.

The rearrangement uses TRBV23-1 and TRBJ2-6; D gene ambiguous. TRBV23-1 is treated as an ORF (open reading frame) with a function not yet certain. With 5 bases removed from V and 5 bases from J, the gap between germline ends came to 22 bases. The CDR3 extends over 18 amino acids. The CDR3 reads CASSNCLSQQSRANVLTF. The CDR3 DNA reads TGCGCCAGCAGTAATTGCCTCTCGCAACAAAGTCGGGCCAACGTCCTGACTTTC.

This rearrangement joins TRBV2 to TRBJ2-5, with 13 bases aligning to TRBD2. Per germline, CDR1 SNHLY and CDR2 FYNNEI. The CDR3 is 15 amino acids. The V and J ends lost 5 bases and 4 bases, in that order; junction bases with no gene match: 4. CDR3 coding DNA: TGTGCCAGCAGTTGGACTAGCGGGAGAGGAGAGACCCAGTACTTC. It translates to CASSWTSGRGETQYF.

This chain joins TRBV11-2 and TRBJ2-3, with D hard to call. This CDR3 comprises 13 residues. The V and J ends lost 1 base and 14 bases respectively, with 16 bases between them. The germline gives CDR1 SGHAT, CDR2 FQNNGV. This CDR3 is CASSLGLFSGWYF. For the CDR3, the DNA is TGTGCCAGCAGCTTAGGGCTATTTAGTGGCTGGTATTTT.

The V call is TRBV5-4, the J call TRBJ2-2; 7 bases are a match to TRBD1. The ends lost 5 bases at V and 5 bases at J; junction bases unmatched: 9. Per germline, CDR1 SGHNT and CDR2 YYREEE (reference sequence). The CDR3 is 15 amino acids. The CDR3 nucleotides are TGTGCCAGCAGTTTAGACAGGGTCCGGACCGGGGAGCTGTTTTTT. It codes for CASSLDRVRTGELFF.

On this clone: The sample carries other DNA sequences with the same CDR3. The CDR3 loop reads CASSYSIKNTEAFF. The CDR3 bases are TGTGCCAGCAGTTACTCGATCAAGAACACTGAAGCTTTCTTT. The chain links TRBV6-5 to TRBJ1-1; D is undetermined. The CDR3 is 14 residues long. CDR1 is MNHEY, CDR2 SVGAGI, per germline. V was cut by 0 bases and J by 1 base, with 6 bases left in between.

This clone was recorded only once. J is TRBJ2-3 and V is TRBV27, with 8 bases matching TRBD2. The J segment lost 4 bases and the V segment lost 5 bases, leaving 11 bases of the junction unmatched. CDR3 length: 16 residues. Germline values: CDR1 MNHEY, CDR2 SMNVEV (reference sequence). The CDR3 DNA is TGTGCCAGCAGTCTTATCACGGACGGGGGGGCAGATACGCAGTATTTT. Translating gives CASSLITDGGADTQYF.

This clone was seen once. V and J are TRBV29-1 and TRBJ2-1; no clear D. The CDR3 is 13 amino acids. The germline CDR1 and CDR2 sequences are SQVTM and ANQGSEA. The ends were cut back, 0 bases at V and 10 bases at J, with 13 bases in the middle. The CDR3 protein is CSVEDSGSREQFF. Here the CDR3 DNA reads TGCAGCGTTGAAGATTCGGGCAGCAGGGAGCAGTTCTTC.

This clone came up a few times. CDR3 amino acids: CASSRDETAAYEQYF. DNA of the CDR3: TGTGCCAGCAGTCGCGATGAGACAGCGGCCTACGAGCAGTACTTC. This chain uses TRBV7-9 with TRBJ2-7; D assignment may be TRBD1 or TRBD2 (5 bases each). The CDR3 contains 15 residues. Germline lookup yields CDR1 SEHNR and CDR2 FQNEAQ (reference sequence). V was pared by 6 bases and J by 2 bases, with 17 bases between. Together with reference TRBV7-9 and TRBJ2-7, the CDR3 gives the full variable domain: DTGVSQNPRHKITKRGQNVTFRCDPISEHNRLYWYRQTLGQGPEFLTYFQNEAQLEKSRLLSDRFSAERPKGSFSTLEIQRTEQGDSAMYLCASSRDETAAYEQYFGPGTRLTVT.

The V and J genes are TRBV4-3 and TRBJ1-5, with 8 nucleotides matching TRBD1. With 4 bases clipped from V and 5 bases from J, the junction kept 4 bases outside the gene matches. The CDR3 runs to 14 residues. Germline V gives CDR1 LGHNA, CDR2 YSLEER. The CDR3 protein is CASSPDRGDQPQHF. DNA of the CDR3: TGCGCCAGCAGCCCCGACAGGGGAGATCAGCCCCAGCATTTT.

V usage is TRBV9 and J usage is TRBJ2-1; 7 bases align to TRBD1. CDR3 length: 14 residues. Trimming cost V 2 bases and J 9 bases; bases outside gene matches: 8. Germline V gives CDR1 SGDLS, CDR2 YYNGEE. This chain's CDR3 is CASSVGDRVFEQFF. CDR3 sequence (DNA): TGTGCCAGCAGCGTGGGTGACAGGGTGTTTGAGCAGTTCTTC. The complete variable domain, with remaining parts taken from reference TRBV9 and TRBJ2-1, reads DSGVTQTPKHLITATGQRVTLRCSPRSGDLSVYWYQQSLDQGLQFLIQYYNGEERAKGNILERFSAQQFPDLHSELNLSSLELGDSALYFCASSVGDRVFEQFFGPGTRLTVL.

The V gene is TRBV19, the J gene TRBJ1-1; no definite D call. Trimming shortened V by 4 bases and J by 3 bases, and 9 bases separated the two germline ends. The germline gives CDR1 LNHDA, CDR2 SQIVND (reference sequence). The CDR3 contains 13 residues. The CDR3, as DNA: TGTGCCAGTAGTAATCTGGCGTACACTGAAGCTTTCTTT. As protein: CASSNLAYTEAFF.